This TCR beta chain comes out of a study of blood T cell repertoires in COVID-19. Study-wide background: Some COVID-19 samples were acute and others convalescent; all came from the United States, Italy and Spain.

The CDR3 runs to 13 residues. Trimming cost V 5 bases and J 5 bases, with 9 bases left between them. CDR1 is SNHLY and CDR2 is FYNNEI in the germline V gene. Original handling: For nucleated cells, counts were estimated from reference gene primer amplification. The method was immunoSEQ multiplex PCR; TCRdb's version includes in-frame clones alone and lacks a portion of them. The V and J calls and clone size come from that table; D and trimming were worked out from the DNA. The sample carries roughly 150,000 clones, 65% to 85% recorded once. No more than 2 weeks before study entry, exposed participants had met a case of COVID-19.

The sequenced sample was PBMCs or T cells enriched from blood (not recorded which). The sequence derives from a man between 70 and 80 years old who had been exposed to COVID-19. This chain uses TRBV2 with TRBJ1-4; D ambiguous. The CDR3 coding sequence is TGTGCCAGCAGTCGACTCCCAAATGAAAAACTGTTTTTT. Translation gives CASSRLPNEKLFF.